This T cell receptor (beta chain) was recovered during a study of PD-1 blockade in mismatch repair-deficient tumors (TCRdb year 2017). With respect to the entire study: Between late 2013 and late 2016, some 92 consecutive patients with 11 to 12 mismatch repair-deficient cancer types, all previously treated and progressing, were enrolled in the trial. Tumor-associated T cell clones in the peripheral blood of patients responding to PD-1 blockade were tracked using deep sequencing of TCR CDR3 regions.

This clone occurred once. No cognate antigen has been identified for it. Base qualities are not recorded, but no much larger clone differs from it by a single base. The library was prepared using the immunoSEQ multiplex PCR assay. TCRdb provides this immuneACCESS table in a form limited to in-frame rearrangements. Some clones are lacking; in checked studies, under half of them reflect an unresolved V gene, and why the rest are absent is not known. The table for this sample lists around 40,000 clones; about 85% of them were counted only once. The top ten clones comprise over 3% of the sample. Mismatch repair deficiency was established in every enrolled patient by polymerase chain reaction or immunohistochemistry. TCR sequencing was carried out for three patients who responded to pembrolizumab therapy. The phase II trial prospectively evaluated PD-1 blockade with pembrolizumab in advanced mismatch repair-deficient cancers, independent of tissue of origin. Serial peripheral blood T cell samples were collected before and at multiple times after starting PD-1 blockade. Blood sampling times were reported as weeks after the first pembrolizumab dose.

The V end loses 2 bases and the J end loses 4 bases, and a stretch of 11 bases separates them. The CDR3 runs 14 amino acids, cysteine and phenylalanine included. The read is trimmed to its CDR3 DNA, 42 bases read in frame from base 1. Taken from the germline V gene, the CDR1 and CDR2 loops are LGHNT and FRNRAP. General conclusions and limits of the study: Clones residing in the tumor, which were often undetectable in blood before treatment, expanded quickly after pembrolizumab and then contracted, generally before radiologic responses.

The input for sequencing was peripheral blood, taken about 76 weeks after starting pembrolizumab. The chain uses TRBV12-5 and TRBJ1-1; no D gene can be assigned with confidence. The TCR comes from an adult with mismatch repair-deficient cancer. The CDR3 loop reads CASGLYEVGTEAFF. The nucleotide sequence is TGTGCTAGTGGTTTGTACGAAGTTGGCACTGAAGCTTTCTTT.